In this sample, the clone carrying this TCR beta chain turned up a few times. Its antigen is undetermined. This record belongs to a study of CD8 T cells in ankylosing spondylitis. Overall study results and limits: Existing reports had already noted some motif variants in reactive arthritis synovial fluid and blood.

V was pared by 6 bases and J by 4 bases, with 7 bases of the junction left unmatched. CDR1 is MGHRA, CDR2 YSYEKL, per germline. This CDR3 is built from 15 residues. By quantitative 5'-RACE with molecular barcodes, the TCR beta libraries were made. TCRdb re-derived calls from the 5' RACE reads in MiXCR, one entry per CDR3 protein. The sample consists of 150,000 to 250,000 distinct CDR3 sequences, about 13% of them appearing once. The V and J genes are TRBV4-1 and TRBJ2-2; the match to TRBD2 covers 8 bases. Sample: blood, either unsorted or a sorted T cell fraction (not recorded which). The sequence was obtained from a male donor with ankylosing spondylitis or in good health (not recorded which). CDR3 in DNA: TGCGCCAGCAGTCTTGAGCGGGGGAGCACCGGGGAGCTGTTTTTT. Amino acids: CASSLERGSTGELFF.